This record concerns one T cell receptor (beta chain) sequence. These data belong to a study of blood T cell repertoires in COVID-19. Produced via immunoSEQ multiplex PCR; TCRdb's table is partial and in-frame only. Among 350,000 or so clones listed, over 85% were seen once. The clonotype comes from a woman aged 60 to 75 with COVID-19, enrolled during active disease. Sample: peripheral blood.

CDR3 sequence (DNA): TGTGCCAGTACCGTCGTTATAGGGGTGGGGCAGCCCCAGCATTTT. This gives the protein CASTVVIGVGQPQHF. The chain is built from TRBV19 and TRBJ1-5, with D maybe TRBD1 (5 bases). V shed 7 bases and J shed 7 bases, with 20 bases lying between them. The CDR3 consists of 15 residues. Germline V lookup: CDR1 LNHDA, CDR2 SQIVND (reference sequence).